Listed below are T cell receptor beta chains from one sample, sequenced in a study of T cell responses to AZD1222 COVID-19 vaccine. Clones were sequenced by immunoSEQ multiplex PCR, and TCRdb holds only the in-frame ones, with some missing. The sample carries 55,000 to 80,000 clones, roughly 80% recorded once. The starting material was peripheral blood, obtained on day 0 of AZD1222 vaccination. These TCRs come from an adult in good health. Each CDR3 is given with its conserved first and last residue.

V	length	CDR3
TRBV11-2	14	CASSPFEGTDTQYF
TRBV30	14	CAWGQGAQGETQYF
TRBV18	13	CASSPTDNYGYTF
TRBV19	15	CASTGGRSGANVLTF
TRBV3-1/TRBV3-2	15	CASSPPGGARNEQFF
TRBV10-1	15	CASSGPGTGVGELFF
TRBV19	18	CASSLIISAGAFPYEQYF
TRBV6-5	15	CASSYANRVNSPLHF
TRBV9	18	CASSVDRGGLATNEKLFF
TRBV4-3	15	CASSQDRGQGAGYTF
TRBV28	12	CASSGTVYGYTF
TRBV5-6	14	CASSLTEGNTEAFF
TRBV24-1	13	CATSDLQGDEQFF
TRBV5-4	17	CASSLLIQRADNQPQHF
TRBV19	13	CASSTTHRDRQFF
TRBV19	15	CASSTGTASSYEQYF
TRBV11-2	13	CAVGDRDTDTQYF
TRBV11-2	14	CASSLRRASGEQYF
TRBV7-2	15	CASSFKGVDNQPQHF
TRBV5-8	13	CASSWEGEYGYTF
TRBV5-6	13	CASSQLTGYEQYF
TRBV28	14	CASSWGQGATEAFF
TRBV10-3	16	CAISESMTLEGYGYTF
TRBV19	13	CATWTGGYSGYTF
TRBV4-1	16	CASSQDQGLSNQPQHF
TRBV5-8	15	CASSTYVRPWETQYF
TRBV28	14	CASSLLGQSYEQYF